These 21 T cell receptor beta chains were all obtained from the same sample, sequenced in a study of T cell responses to AZD1222 COVID-19 vaccine. The data were produced by immunoSEQ multiplex PCR, yet TCRdb's version contains in-frame clones alone and is incomplete. This repertoire shows approximately 80,000 clones, roughly 88% found once; its top ten account for around 10%. The sequencing here drew on peripheral blood, taken 28 days after the second AZD1222 dose. The source is an adult who received the AZD1222 COVID-19 vaccine.

This sequence joins TRBV6-5 and TRBJ1-1; D unclear. V was trimmed by 6 bases and J by 4 bases, leaving 15 bases between them. The CDR3 runs to 14 residues. Germline CDR1 is MNHEY and CDR2 is SVGAGI. CDR3 DNA: TGTGCCAGCAGGTTGGAAGGGCATGCCACTGAAGCTTTCTTT. Its translation: CASRLEGHATEAFF.

The chain uses TRBV15 and TRBJ1-2, with a tentative D call TRBD1 (5 bases). This CDR3 is 20 amino acids long. V was pared by 1 base and J by 0 bases, with 24 bases between. Germline lookup yields CDR1 LNHNV and CDR2 YYDKDF (reference sequence). The DNA for the CDR3 is TGTGCCACCAGCAGAGGGTCGTCTGATCCTTGGACATCCACTAACTATGGCTACACCTTC. Translated: CATSRGSSDPWTSTNYGYTF.

The chain employs TRBV30 and TRBJ1-6; 7 bases match TRBD1. V gave up 1 base and J gave up 6 bases; unmatched junction bases: 0. The CDR3 extends over 13 amino acids. Germline V gene data show CDR1 as GTSNPN and CDR2 as SVGIG (reference sequence). In DNA form, the CDR3 reads TGTGCCTGGAGTGGACAGGGTAATTCACCCCTCCACTTT. Protein: CAWSGQGNSPLHF.

V gene TRBV28 combines with J gene TRBJ2-1, with 7 bases matching TRBD1. Germline V gene sequence: CDR1 MDHEN, CDR2 SYDVKM. V lost 3 bases to trimming and J lost 7 bases; unmatched junction nucleotides: 9. This CDR3 is 15 amino acids long. Here the CDR3 DNA reads TGTGCCAGCAGTTTTGGGGAGACAGGGTGGAATGAGCAGTTCTTC. This translates into CASSFGETGWNEQFF. Together with reference TRBV28 and TRBJ2-1, the CDR3 gives the full variable domain: DVKVTQSSRYLVKRTGEKVFLECVQDMDHENMFWYRQDPGLGLRLIYFSYDVKMKEKGDIPEGYSVSREKKERFSLILESASTNQTSMYLCASSFGETGWNEQFFGPGTRLTVL.

The rearrangement uses TRBV7-9 and TRBJ1-2; D gene uncertain. Trimming took off 1 base at V and 0 bases at J, with 15 bases between the two ends. In germline, CDR1 is SEHNR, CDR2 FQNEAQ (reference sequence). There are 17 residues in the CDR3. The CDR3 DNA reads TGTGCCAGCAGCTTAGAGTCCAACGCCAGAGCTAACTATGGCTACACCTTC. It codes for CASSLESNARANYGYTF. The full variable domain, in which reference TRBV7-9 and TRBJ1-2 provide the parts outside the CDR3, is DTGVSQNPRHKITKRGQNVTFRCDPISEHNRLYWYRQTLGQGPEFLTYFQNEAQLEKSRLLSDRFSAERPKGSFSTLEIQRTEQGDSAMYLCASSLESNARANYGYTFGSGTRLTVV.

The rearrangement uses TRBV14 and TRBJ2-1; TRBD1 agrees at 7 bases. V was pared by 6 bases and J by 5 bases, with 13 bases of the junction left unmatched. This CDR3 comprises 16 residues. Germline CDR1 SGHDN, CDR2 FVKESK. The DNA of the CDR3 is TGTGCCAGCAGTTATAGACAGGGATTAAGAGACAATGAGCAGTTCTTC. Its protein product is CASSYRQGLRDNEQFF.

The V and J genes are TRBV6-2 or TRBV6-3 and TRBJ1-1; TRBD1 matches at 7 bases. V trimming: 4 bases; J trimming: 11 bases; junction bases outside the gene matches: 7. The CDR3 covers 12 residues. CDR1 MNHEY and CDR2 SVGEGT come from the germline V gene. In DNA, the CDR3 is TGTGCCAGCAGTTCGACAGGGCGTCAGGCTTTCTTT. Translating it yields CASSSTGRQAFF.

In DNA, the CDR3 is TGCGCCAGCAGCCAAGATCGCCGCACCGGCTATGGCTACACCTTC. Amino acid sequence: CASSQDRRTGYGYTF. This chain uses TRBV4-3 with TRBJ1-2; D is unclear. Germline CDR1 is LGHNA and CDR2 is YSLEER. The CDR3 is 15 residues long. Trimming removed 0 bases from V and 4 bases from J, with 12 bases in between.

The rearrangement joins TRBV30 to TRBJ1-1; 10 bases are a match to TRBD1. The trim removed 2 bases at V and 4 bases at J, leaving 10 bases unmatched. The CDR3 is 16 residues long. Germline-derived CDR1 and CDR2 are GTSNPN and SVGIG (reference sequence). CDR3 in DNA: TGTGCCTGGAGTAGGACAGGGGGGACTCGGAGCACTGAAGCTTTCTTT. This codes for CAWSRTGGTRSTEAFF.

The V call is TRBV6-5, the J call TRBJ1-5; 9 bases align to TRBD1. The germline V gene has CDR1 MNHEY and CDR2 SVGAGI. J was trimmed by 6 bases and V by 7 bases; bases with no gene match: 7. The CDR3 length is 14 residues. The CDR3 DNA sequence: TGTGCCAGCACGCGGGACAGGGCCGCTCAGCCCCAGCATTTT. The encoded protein is CASTRDRAAQPQHF.

This clone was counted a single time. Other DNA sequences from this sample encode an identical CDR3 as well. V is TRBV19 and J is TRBJ1-1; D unclear. This CDR3 is 13 amino acids long. Germline V lookup: CDR1 LNHDA, CDR2 SQIVND (reference sequence). Trimming took 0 bases from V and 1 from J, leaving 3 bases between them. The CDR3 loop is CASSIEGNTEAFF. CDR3 in DNA: TGTGCCAGTAGTATAGAGGGGAACACTGAAGCTTTCTTT.

This chain uses TRBV15 with TRBJ1-1; TRBD1 matches at 11 bases. This CDR3 spans 15 amino acids. Germline CDR1 and CDR2: LNHNV and YYDKDF (reference sequence). J lost 6 bases, V lost 4 bases, and 7 bases had no gene match. In nucleotides, the CDR3 is TGTGCCACCAGCACTAAAGGACAGGGGGCGTCTGAAGCTTTCTTT. Encoded protein: CATSTKGQGASEAFF.

This chain uses TRBV27 with TRBJ1-6; TRBD1 is a possible D gene (5 bases). Deletions cut 8 bases from V and 8 bases from J, with 28 bases between. The CDR3 is 18 residues long. Germline lookup yields CDR1 MNHEY and CDR2 SMNVEV (reference sequence). The CDR3 loop is CASALSWGGTASYSPLHF. The CDR3 region has the DNA TGTGCCAGCGCCCTTAGCTGGGGGGGTACGGCTTCTTATTCACCCCTCCACTTT.

The chain joins TRBV2 to TRBJ1-5, with D unclear. The CDR3 contains 15 residues. Trimming stripped 6 bases from V and 0 bases from J, with 12 bases between. Germline V gene sequence: CDR1 SNHLY, CDR2 FYNNEI. CDR3 protein: CASRNRVGSNQPQHF. CDR3 in DNA: TGTGCCAGCAGGAACCGGGTTGGTAGCAATCAGCCCCAGCATTTT.

The chain recombines TRBV18 with TRBJ1-3; D not resolved. CDR3 length equals 15 residues. Germline V gene data show CDR1 as KGHSH and CDR2 as LQKENI. Between the trimmed V and J ends, which lost 3 bases and 0 bases, there was a span of 9 bases. The DNA for the CDR3 is TGTGCCAGCTCACCCAAGCCGAGCTCTGGAAACACCATATATTTT. Its translation: CASSPKPSSGNTIYF. Full variable domain (rest looked up from reference TRBV18 and TRBJ1-3): NAGVMQNPRHLVRRRGQEARLRCSPMKGHSHVYWYRQLPEEGLKFMVYLQKENIIDESGMPKERFSAEFPKEGPSILRIQQVVRGDSAAYFCASSPKPSSGNTIYFGEGSWLTVV.

This chain connects TRBV24-1 to TRBJ2-1, with 9 bases fitting TRBD1. V lost 0 bases to trimming and J lost 12 bases; unmatched junction nucleotides: 8. From germline, CDR1 is KGHDR and CDR2 SFDVKD. The CDR3 runs to 15 residues. The CDR3 DNA is TGTGCCACCAGTGATTTGGGGGACAGGGTCGGTGGGCAGTTCTTC. Amino acid sequence: CATSDLGDRVGGQFF.

The V gene is TRBV28, the J gene TRBJ2-1, with TRBD1 matching over 8 bases. Germline CDR1 reads MDHEN; CDR2 reads SYDVKM. Trimming removed 2 bases from V and 2 bases from J; junction bases left unmatched: 2. There are 15 residues in the CDR3. The CDR3 reads CASSLQGATYNEQFF. For the CDR3, the DNA is TGTGCCAGCAGTTTACAGGGGGCCACCTACAATGAGCAGTTCTTC. The full variable domain, with the rest looked up from reference TRBV28 and TRBJ2-1, is DVKVTQSSRYLVKRTGEKVFLECVQDMDHENMFWYRQDPGLGLRLIYFSYDVKMKEKGDIPEGYSVSREKKERFSLILESASTNQTSMYLCASSLQGATYNEQFFGPGTRLTVL.

This sequence joins TRBV28 and TRBJ2-7, with TRBD1 matching over 7 bases. Germline CDR1 is MDHEN and CDR2 is SYDVKM. V trimming: 9 bases; J trimming: 3 bases; junction bases outside the gene matches: 14. The CDR3 contains 15 residues. CDR3 coding DNA: TGTGCCAGTTCAACACAGGGGAGTGGAGTCTACGAGCAGTACTTC. Translating it yields CASSTQGSGVYEQYF.

This clone appeared a single time. V and J are TRBV28 and TRBJ1-2, with D perhaps TRBD1 (5 bases). Per the germline V gene, CDR1 is MDHEN and CDR2 is SYDVKM. The CDR3 is made up of 13 amino acids. V lost 4 bases, J lost 2 bases, and 8 bases lay in between. The CDR3 DNA sequence: TGTGCCAGCAGTTCCGCAGGGAACTATGGCTACACCTTC. Its protein product is CASSSAGNYGYTF.

This clone has more than one count but fewer than ten. This chain uses TRBV7-2 with TRBJ2-7; the match to TRBD2 covers 13 bases. The V segment lost 5 bases and the J segment 7 bases; nucleotides outside the gene matches: 11. The germline gives CDR1 SGHTA, CDR2 FQGNSA. The CDR3 contains 16 residues. The CDR3 nucleotides are TGTGCCAGCAGCATAGGTGGACTAGCGGGAGTCGATGAGCAGTACTTC. This sequence encodes CASSIGGLAGVDEQYF.

J is TRBJ2-2 and V is TRBV7-2; weak D call: TRBD1 (6 bases). Trimming removed 5 bases from V and 2 bases from J, with 15 bases in between. Looked up from germline, CDR1 is SGHTA and CDR2 is FQGNSA. This CDR3 is built from 16 residues. CDR3 sequence reads: CASSLQTGTNTGELFF. The DNA of the CDR3 is TGTGCCAGCAGCCTTCAGACAGGAACAAACACCGGGGAGCTGTTTTTT.